The TCR beta chain described here comes from a study of blood T cell repertoires in COVID-19. On the study more broadly: Whether acute or convalescent, the COVID-19 samples came from the United States, Italy and Spain.

The V end lost 6 bases, the J end lost 5 bases, and 7 bases lay between the germline ends. Germline values: CDR1 SNHLY, CDR2 FYNNEI. The CDR3 is 11 amino acids. TCRdb keeps only in-frame clones here, not all; method: immunoSEQ multiplex PCR. In the table there are over 300,000 clones, 88% of which are singletons. V and J are TRBV2 and TRBJ1-2; unclear D gene. This TCR was recovered from a woman in her twenties or thirties with acute COVID-19. The sample consisted of PBMCs or T cells enriched from blood (not recorded which). CDR3 coding DNA: TGTGCCAGCAGCCTGGAGTATGGCTACACCTTC. Protein product: CASSLEYGYTF.